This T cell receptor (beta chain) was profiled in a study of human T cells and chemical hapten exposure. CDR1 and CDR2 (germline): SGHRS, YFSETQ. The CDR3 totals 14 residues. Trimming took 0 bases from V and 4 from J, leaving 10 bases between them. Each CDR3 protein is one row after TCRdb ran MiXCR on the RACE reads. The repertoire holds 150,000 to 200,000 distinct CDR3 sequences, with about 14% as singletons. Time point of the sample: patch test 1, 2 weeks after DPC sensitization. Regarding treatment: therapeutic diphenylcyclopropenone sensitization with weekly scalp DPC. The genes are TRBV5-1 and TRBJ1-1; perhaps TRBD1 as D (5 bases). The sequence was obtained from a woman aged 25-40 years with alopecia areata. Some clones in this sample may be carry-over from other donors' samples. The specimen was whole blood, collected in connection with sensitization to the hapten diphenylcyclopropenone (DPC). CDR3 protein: CASSLAEGSTEAFF. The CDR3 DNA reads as TGCGCCAGCAGCTTGGCCGAGGGGAGCACTGAAGCTTTCTTT.